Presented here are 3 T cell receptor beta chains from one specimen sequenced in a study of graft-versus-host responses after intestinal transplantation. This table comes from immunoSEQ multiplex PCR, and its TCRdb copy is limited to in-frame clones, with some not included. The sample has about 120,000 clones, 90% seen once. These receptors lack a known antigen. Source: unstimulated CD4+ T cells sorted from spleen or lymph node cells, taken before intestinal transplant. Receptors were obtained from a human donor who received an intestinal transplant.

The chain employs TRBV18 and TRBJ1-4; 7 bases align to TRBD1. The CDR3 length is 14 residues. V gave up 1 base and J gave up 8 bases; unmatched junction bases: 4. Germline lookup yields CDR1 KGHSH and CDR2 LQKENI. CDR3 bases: TGTGCCAGCTCACCACGAGGGGGCGGGGAAAAACTGTTTTTT. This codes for CASSPRGGGEKLFF.

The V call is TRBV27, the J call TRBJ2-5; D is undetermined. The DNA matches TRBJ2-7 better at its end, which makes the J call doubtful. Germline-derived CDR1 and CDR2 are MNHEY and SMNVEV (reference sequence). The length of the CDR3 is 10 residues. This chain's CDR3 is CASRPYEQYF. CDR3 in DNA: TGTGCCAGCAGACCTTACGAGCAGTACTTC.

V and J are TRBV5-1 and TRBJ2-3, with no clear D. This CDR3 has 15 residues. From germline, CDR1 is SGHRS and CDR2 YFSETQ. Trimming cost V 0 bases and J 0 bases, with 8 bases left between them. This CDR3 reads CASSLVGTSTDTQYF. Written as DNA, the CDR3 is TGCGCCAGCAGCTTGGTTGGCACCAGCACAGATACGCAGTATTTT. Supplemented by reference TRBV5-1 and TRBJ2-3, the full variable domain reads KAGVTQTPRYLIKTRGQQVTLSCSPISGHRSVSWYQQTPGQGLQFLFEYFSETQRNKGNFPGRFSGRQFSNSRSEMNVSTLELGDSALYLCASSLVGTSTDTQYFGPGTRLTVL.